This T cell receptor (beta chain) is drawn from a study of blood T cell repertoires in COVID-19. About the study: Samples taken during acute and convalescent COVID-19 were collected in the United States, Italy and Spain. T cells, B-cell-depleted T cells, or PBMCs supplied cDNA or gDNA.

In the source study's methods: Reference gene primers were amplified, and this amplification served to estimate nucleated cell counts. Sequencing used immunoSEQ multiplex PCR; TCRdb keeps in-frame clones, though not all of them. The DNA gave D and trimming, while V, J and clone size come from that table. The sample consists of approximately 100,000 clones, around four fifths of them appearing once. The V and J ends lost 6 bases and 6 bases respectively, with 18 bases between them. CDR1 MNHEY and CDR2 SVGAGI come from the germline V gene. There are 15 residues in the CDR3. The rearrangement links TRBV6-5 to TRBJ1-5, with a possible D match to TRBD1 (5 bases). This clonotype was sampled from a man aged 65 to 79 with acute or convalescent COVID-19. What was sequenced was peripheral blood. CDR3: CASSRGGGEGQPQHF. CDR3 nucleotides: TGTGCCAGCAGCCGGGGGGGAGGGGAAGGTCAGCCCCAGCATTTT.